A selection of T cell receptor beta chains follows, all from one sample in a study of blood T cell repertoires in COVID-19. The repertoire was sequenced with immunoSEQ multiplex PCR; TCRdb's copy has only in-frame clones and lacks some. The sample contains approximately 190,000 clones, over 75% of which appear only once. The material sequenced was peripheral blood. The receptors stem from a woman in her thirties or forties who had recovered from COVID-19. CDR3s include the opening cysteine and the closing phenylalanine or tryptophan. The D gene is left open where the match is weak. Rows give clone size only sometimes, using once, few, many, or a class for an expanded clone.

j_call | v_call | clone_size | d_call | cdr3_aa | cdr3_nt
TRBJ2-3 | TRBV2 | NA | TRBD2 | CASSLADSTDTQYF | TGTGCCAGCAGTCTAGCGGATAGCACAGATACGCAGTATTTT
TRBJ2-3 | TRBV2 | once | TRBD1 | CASSELPGQGRF | TGTGCCAGCAGTGAACTACCGGGACAGGGACGTTTT
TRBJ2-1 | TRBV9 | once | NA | CASSPQAGPYNEQFF | TGTGCCAGCAGCCCTCAAGCGGGTCCCTACAATGAGCAGTTCTTC
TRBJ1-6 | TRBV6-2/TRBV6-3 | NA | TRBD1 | CASSYSSGTVNSPLHF | TGTGCCAGCAGTTACTCCTCCGGGACAGTTAATTCACCCCTCCACTTT
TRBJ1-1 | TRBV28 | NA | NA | CASSFTDRDEAFF | TGTGCCAGCAGTTTTACGGACAGAGATGAAGCTTTCTTT
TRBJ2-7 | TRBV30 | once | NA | CAWKYSGPYEQYF | TGTGCCTGGAAGTATAGCGGACCCTACGAGCAGTACTTC
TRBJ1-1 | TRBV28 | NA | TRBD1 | CASSPARDRGTEAFF | TGTGCCAGCAGTCCTGCCCGGGACAGGGGGACTGAAGCTTTCTTT
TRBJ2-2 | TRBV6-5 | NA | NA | CASSLQEYAGELFF | TGTGCCAGCAGTTTACAGGAGTACGCCGGGGAGCTGTTTTTT
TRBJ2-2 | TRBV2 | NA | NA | CASSLGGTGELFF | TGTGCCAGCAGCCTAGGGGGAACCGGGGAGCTGTTTTTT
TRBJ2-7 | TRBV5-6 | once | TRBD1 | CASSADRDQDEQYF | TGTGCCAGCAGCGCTGACAGGGACCAGGACGAGCAGTACTTC
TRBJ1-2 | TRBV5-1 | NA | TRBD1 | CASSLGGTGFFNGYTF | TGCGCCAGCAGCTTGGGCGGGACAGGGTTTTTCAATGGCTACACCTTC
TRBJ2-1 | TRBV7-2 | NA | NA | CASTDRDNEQFF | TGTGCCAGCACAGACCGGGACAATGAGCAGTTCTTC
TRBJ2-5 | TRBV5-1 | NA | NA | CASSLGVTSVGETQYF | TGCGCCAGCAGCTTGGGGGTTACTAGTGTCGGTGAGACCCAGTACTTC
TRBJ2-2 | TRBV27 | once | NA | CASSTRGTGELFF | TGTGCCAGCAGTACCCGGGGGACCGGGGAGCTGTTTTTT
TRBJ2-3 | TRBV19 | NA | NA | CASSIDGAADTQYF | TGTGCCAGTAGTATAGATGGGGCGGCAGATACGCAGTATTTT
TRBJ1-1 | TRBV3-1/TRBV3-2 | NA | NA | CASRDYTVANTEAFF | TGTGCCAGCAGAGATTATACCGTAGCGAACACTGAAGCTTTCTTT
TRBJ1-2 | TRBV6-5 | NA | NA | CASSYTRGIDGYTF | TGTGCCAGCAGTTACACGCGGGGGATTGATGGCTACACCTTC
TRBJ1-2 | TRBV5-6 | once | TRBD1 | CASSLGQGVRGYTF | TGTGCCAGCAGCTTGGGACAGGGGGTTCGTGGCTACACCTTC
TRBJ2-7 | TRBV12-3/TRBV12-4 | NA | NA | CASSPEGQQYF | TGTGCCAGCAGCCCGGAGGGGCAGCAGTACTTC
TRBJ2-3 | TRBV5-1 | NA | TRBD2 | CASSLAGGGDTQYF | TGCGCCAGCAGCTTGGCTGGGGGGGGAGATACGCAGTATTTT
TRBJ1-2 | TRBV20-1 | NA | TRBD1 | CSAADRGGYTF | TGCAGTGCTGCGGACAGGGGGGGCTACACCTTC
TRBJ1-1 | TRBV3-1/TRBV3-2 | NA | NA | CASSQKGGTEAFF | TGTGCCAGCAGCCAGAAAGGGGGCACTGAAGCTTTCTTT
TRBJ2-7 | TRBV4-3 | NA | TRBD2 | CASSQGNPGLAGRNEQYF | TGCGCCAGCAGCCAAGGCAACCCGGGACTAGCGGGAAGAAACGAGCAGTACTTC
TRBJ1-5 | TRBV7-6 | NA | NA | CASSLYGGENQPQHF | TGTGCCAGCAGCTTATATGGGGGGGAGAATCAGCCCCAGCATTTT
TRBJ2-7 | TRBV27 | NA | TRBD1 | CASSPHPGQESYEQYF | TGTGCCAGCAGTCCACACCCGGGACAGGAGTCCTACGAGCAGTACTTC
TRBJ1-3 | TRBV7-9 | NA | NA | CASSTDTRSGNTIYF | TGTGCCAGCAGTACCGACACCCGCTCTGGAAACACCATATATTTT
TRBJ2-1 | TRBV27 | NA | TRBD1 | CASSLDRGLVNEQFF | TGTGCCAGCAGTTTAGACAGGGGGCTCGTCAATGAGCAGTTCTTC
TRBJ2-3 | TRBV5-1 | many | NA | CASSVAGGTDTQYF | TGCGCCAGCAGCGTTGCAGGGGGCACAGATACGCAGTATTTT
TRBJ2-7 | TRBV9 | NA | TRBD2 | CASSVAIPGTSGRDEQYF | TGTGCCAGCAGCGTAGCCATCCCCGGGACTAGCGGGAGGGACGAGCAGTACTTC
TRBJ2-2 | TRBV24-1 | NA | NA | CATSDHDSLNTGELFF | TGTGCCACCAGTGACCATGACAGCCTGAACACCGGGGAGCTGTTTTTT
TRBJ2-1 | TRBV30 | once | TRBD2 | CAWSEVAGGEQFF | TGTGCCTGGTCCGAGGTAGCGGGAGGTGAGCAGTTCTTC